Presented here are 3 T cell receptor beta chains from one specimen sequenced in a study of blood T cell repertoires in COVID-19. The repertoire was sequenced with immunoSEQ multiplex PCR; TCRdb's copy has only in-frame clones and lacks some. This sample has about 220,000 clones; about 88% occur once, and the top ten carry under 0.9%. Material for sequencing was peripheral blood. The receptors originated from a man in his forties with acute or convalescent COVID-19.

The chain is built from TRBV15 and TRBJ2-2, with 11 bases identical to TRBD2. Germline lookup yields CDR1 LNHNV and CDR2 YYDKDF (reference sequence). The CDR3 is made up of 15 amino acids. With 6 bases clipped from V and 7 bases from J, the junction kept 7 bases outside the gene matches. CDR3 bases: TGTGCCACCAGTATCCTAGCGGGGGGAGTCGGGGAGCTGTTTTTT. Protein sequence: CATSILAGGVGELFF.

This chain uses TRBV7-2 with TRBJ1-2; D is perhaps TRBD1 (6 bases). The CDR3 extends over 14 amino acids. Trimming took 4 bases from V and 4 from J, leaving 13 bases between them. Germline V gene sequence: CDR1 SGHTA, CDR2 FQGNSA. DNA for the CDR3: TGTGCCAGCAGCTCCCAAGGGGGTAGCTATGGCTACACCTTC. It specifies CASSSQGGSYGYTF.

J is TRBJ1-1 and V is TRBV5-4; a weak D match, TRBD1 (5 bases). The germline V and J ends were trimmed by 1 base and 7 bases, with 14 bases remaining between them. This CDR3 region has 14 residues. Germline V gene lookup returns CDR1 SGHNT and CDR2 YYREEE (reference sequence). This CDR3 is CASSLWEGEGEAFF. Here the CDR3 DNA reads TGTGCCAGCAGCTTGTGGGAAGGGGAAGGTGAAGCTTTCTTT. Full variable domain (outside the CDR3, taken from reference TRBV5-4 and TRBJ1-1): ETGVTQSPTHLIKTRGQQVTLRCSSQSGHNTVSWYQQALGQGPQFIFQYYREEENGRGNFPPRFSGLQFPNYSSELNVNALELDDSALYLCASSLWEGEGEAFFGQGTRLTVV.